Shown below are 5 T cell receptor beta chains from a single sample sequenced in a study of blood T cell repertoires in COVID-19. The method was immunoSEQ multiplex PCR; TCRdb's version includes in-frame clones alone and lacks a portion of them. This table holds roughly 250,000 clones, 65% to 90% found once. Sequencing was carried out using peripheral blood. The origin of the receptors is a woman in her 70s with acute or convalescent COVID-19.

The chain links TRBV5-6 to TRBJ2-5, with D hard to call. V was shortened by 2 bases and J by 2 bases, with 7 bases between the two germline ends. CDR3 length: 13 residues. Per germline, CDR1 SGHDT and CDR2 YYEEEE. CDR3 loop: CASSFRVQETQYF. In DNA, the CDR3 is TGTGCCAGCAGCTTTCGGGTACAAGAGACCCAGTACTTC.

This rearrangement joins TRBV6-6 to TRBJ2-7, with TRBD1 as a possible D gene (7 bases). The CDR3 runs 16 residues. Trimming shortened V by 7 bases and J by 4 bases, and 23 bases separated the two germline ends. Germline-derived CDR1 and CDR2 are MNHNY and SVGAGI (reference sequence). The CDR3 nucleotides read TGTGCCAGCACCCGTCCCCTTACAGGGGAGGTGTACGAGCAGTACTTC. Its translation is CASTRPLTGEVYEQYF.

The J gene is TRBJ1-4, the V gene TRBV5-4; 11 bases map to TRBD1. CDR1 and CDR2 (germline): SGHNT, YYREEE (reference sequence). There are 15 residues in the CDR3. The ends lost 4 bases at V and 3 bases at J; junction bases unmatched: 2. The CDR3 sequence: CASSGTGGPNEKLFF. For the CDR3, the DNA is TGTGCCAGCAGCGGGACAGGGGGTCCTAATGAAAAACTGTTTTTT.

About this clone itself: The conserved closing phenylalanine or tryptophan is absent in this CDR3, likely reflecting a read error. The DNA is left out, because the CDR3 cannot be placed on it with certainty; the CDR3 is given as TCRdb lists it. The V gene is TRBV12-2, the J gene TRBJ1-3; TRBD1 reflects the table's D call only, with no check against the DNA. TRBV12-2 counts as a pseudogene. The CDR3 adds up to 13 amino acids, both ends counted. The CDR3 spells CASRLSSVQGATG.

V and J are TRBV6-5 and TRBJ1-4; 7 nucleotides agree with TRBD1. This CDR3 has 14 amino acids. Trimming removed 10 bases from V and 5 bases from J; junction bases left unmatched: 10. Germline V gene sequence: CDR1 MNHEY, CDR2 SVGAGI. The CDR3 coding sequence is TGTGCCATGACAACCGGGACAGTGAATGAAAAACTGTTTTTT. Amino acids: CAMTTGTVNEKLFF.